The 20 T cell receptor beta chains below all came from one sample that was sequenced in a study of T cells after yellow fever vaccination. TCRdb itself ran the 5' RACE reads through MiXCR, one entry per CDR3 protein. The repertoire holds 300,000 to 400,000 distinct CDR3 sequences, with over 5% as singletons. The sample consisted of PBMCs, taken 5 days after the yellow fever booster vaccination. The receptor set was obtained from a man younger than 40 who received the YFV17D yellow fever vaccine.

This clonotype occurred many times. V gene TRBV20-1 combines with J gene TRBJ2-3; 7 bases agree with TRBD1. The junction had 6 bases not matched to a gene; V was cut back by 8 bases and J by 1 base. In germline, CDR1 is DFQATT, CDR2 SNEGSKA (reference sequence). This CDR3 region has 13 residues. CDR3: CSPCQGGTDTQYF. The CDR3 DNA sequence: TGCAGTCCGTGTCAGGGGGGCACAGATACGCAGTATTTT.

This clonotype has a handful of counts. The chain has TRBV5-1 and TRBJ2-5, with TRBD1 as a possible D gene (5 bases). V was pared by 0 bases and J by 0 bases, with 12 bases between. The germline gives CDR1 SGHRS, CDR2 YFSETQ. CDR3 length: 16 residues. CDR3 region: CASSLVGQLNQETQYF. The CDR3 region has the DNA TGCGCCAGCAGCTTGGTGGGGCAGCTAAACCAAGAGACCCAGTACTTC.

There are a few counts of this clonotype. The DNA of the CDR3 is TGTGCCAGCAGTCTTAGCGGGCCCCCCTACGAGCAGTACTTC. Amino acid sequence: CASSLSGPPYEQYF. The chain recombines TRBV6-1 with TRBJ2-7; TRBD2 matches at 7 bases. The V gene's germline CDR1 is MNHNS and CDR2 SASEGT. Trimming took 5 bases from V and 2 from J; bases not matched to a gene: 6. The CDR3 contains 14 residues.

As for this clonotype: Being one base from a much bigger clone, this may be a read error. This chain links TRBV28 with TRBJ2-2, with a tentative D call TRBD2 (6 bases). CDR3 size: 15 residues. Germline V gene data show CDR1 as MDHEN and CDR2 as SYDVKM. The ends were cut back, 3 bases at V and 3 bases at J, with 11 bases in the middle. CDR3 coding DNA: TGTGCCAGCAGTTTGCGGGACCCGGACACCGGGGAGCTGTTTTTT. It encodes CASSLRDPDTGELFF.

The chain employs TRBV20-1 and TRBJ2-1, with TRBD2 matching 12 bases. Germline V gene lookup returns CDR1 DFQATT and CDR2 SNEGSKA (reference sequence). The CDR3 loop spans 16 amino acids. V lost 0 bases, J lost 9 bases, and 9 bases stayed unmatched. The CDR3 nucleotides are TGCAGTGCTAGAGATTGGGCTAGCGGGAGGGCGATTGAGCAGTTCTTC. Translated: CSARDWASGRAIEQFF.

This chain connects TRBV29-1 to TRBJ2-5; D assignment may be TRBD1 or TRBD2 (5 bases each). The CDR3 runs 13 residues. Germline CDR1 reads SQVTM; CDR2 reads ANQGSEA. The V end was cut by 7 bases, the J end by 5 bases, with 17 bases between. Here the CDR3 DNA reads TGCAGCGCCCCCCCCGGGGCCGGGGAGACCCAGTACTTC. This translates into CSAPPGAGETQYF.

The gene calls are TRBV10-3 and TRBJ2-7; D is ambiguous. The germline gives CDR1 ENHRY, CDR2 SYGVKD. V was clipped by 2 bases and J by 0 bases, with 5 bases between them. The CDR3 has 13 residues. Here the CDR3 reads CAISEGDSYEQYF. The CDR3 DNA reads TGTGCCATCAGTGAGGGCGACTCCTACGAGCAGTACTTC.

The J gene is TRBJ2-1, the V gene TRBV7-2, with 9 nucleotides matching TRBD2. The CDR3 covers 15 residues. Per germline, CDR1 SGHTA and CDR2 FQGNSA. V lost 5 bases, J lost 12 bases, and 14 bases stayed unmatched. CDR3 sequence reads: CASSLTGLASVGQFF. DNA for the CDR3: TGTGCCAGCAGCCTCACGGGACTAGCCTCTGTGGGGCAGTTCTTC.

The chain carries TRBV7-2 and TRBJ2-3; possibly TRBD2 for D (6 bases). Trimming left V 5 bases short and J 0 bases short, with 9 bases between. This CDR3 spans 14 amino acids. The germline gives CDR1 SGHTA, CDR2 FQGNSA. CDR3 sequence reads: CASSTSGSTDTQYF. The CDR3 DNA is TGTGCCAGCAGCACAAGCGGGAGCACAGATACGCAGTATTTT.

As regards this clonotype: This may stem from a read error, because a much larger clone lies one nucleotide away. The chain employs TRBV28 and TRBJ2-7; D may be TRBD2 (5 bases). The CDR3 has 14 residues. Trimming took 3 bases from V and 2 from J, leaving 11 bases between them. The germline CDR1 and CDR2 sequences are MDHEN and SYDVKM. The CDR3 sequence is CASSFLSVTYEQYF. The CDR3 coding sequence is TGTGCCAGCAGTTTCCTTAGCGTGACCTACGAGCAGTACTTC.

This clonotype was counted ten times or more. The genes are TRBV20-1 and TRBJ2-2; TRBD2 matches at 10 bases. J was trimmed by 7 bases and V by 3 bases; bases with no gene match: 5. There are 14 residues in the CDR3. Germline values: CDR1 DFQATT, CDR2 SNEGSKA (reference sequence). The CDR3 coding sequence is TGCAGTGCTAGGACTAGCGGGTTTGGCGGGGAGCTGTTTTTT. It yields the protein CSARTSGFGGELFF.

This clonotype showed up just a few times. The CDR3 DNA reads TGCAGCGTTGAAGAGGGGCCCCAAGAGACCCAGTACTTC. Its translation is CSVEEGPQETQYF. The J gene is TRBJ2-5, the V gene TRBV29-1; weak D call: TRBD1 (5 bases). Trimming took off 0 bases at V and 1 base at J, with 6 bases between the two ends. This CDR3 is built from 13 residues. Germline V CDR1 and CDR2: SQVTM, ANQGSEA.

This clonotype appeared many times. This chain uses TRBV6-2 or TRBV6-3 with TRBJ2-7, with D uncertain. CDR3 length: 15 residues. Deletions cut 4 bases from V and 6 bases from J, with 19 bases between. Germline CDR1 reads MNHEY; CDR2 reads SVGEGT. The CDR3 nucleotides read TGTGCCAGCAGTTCTCGGGCTCCCGGTTTGATCGAGCAGTACTTC. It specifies CASSSRAPGLIEQYF.

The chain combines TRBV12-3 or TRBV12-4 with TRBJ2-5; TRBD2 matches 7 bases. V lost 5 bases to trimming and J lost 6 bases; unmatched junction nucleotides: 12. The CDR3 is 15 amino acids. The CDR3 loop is CASSTPLWEGQTQYF. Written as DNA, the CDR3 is TGTGCCAGCAGTACACCCCTTTGGGAGGGTCAGACCCAGTACTTC.

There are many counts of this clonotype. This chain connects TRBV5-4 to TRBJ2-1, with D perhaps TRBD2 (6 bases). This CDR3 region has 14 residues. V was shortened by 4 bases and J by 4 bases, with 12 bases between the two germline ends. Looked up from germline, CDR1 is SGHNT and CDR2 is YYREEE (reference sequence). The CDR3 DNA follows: TGTGCCAGCAGCCGAGGAGGGATGTACAATGAGCAGTTCTTC. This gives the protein CASSRGGMYNEQFF.

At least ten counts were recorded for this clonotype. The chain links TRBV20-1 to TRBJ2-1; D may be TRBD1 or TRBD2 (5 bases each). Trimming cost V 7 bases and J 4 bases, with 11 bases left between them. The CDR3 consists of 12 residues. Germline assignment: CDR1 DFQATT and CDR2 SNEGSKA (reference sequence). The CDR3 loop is CSEQRGYNEQFF. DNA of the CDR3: TGCAGTGAACAGAGGGGTTACAATGAGCAGTTCTTC.

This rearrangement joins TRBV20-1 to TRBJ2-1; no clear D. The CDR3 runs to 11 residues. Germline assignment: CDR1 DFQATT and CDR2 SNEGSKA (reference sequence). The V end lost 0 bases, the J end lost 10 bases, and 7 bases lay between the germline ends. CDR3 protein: CSARDGREQFF. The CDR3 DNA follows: TGCAGTGCTAGAGATGGGCGGGAGCAGTTCTTC.

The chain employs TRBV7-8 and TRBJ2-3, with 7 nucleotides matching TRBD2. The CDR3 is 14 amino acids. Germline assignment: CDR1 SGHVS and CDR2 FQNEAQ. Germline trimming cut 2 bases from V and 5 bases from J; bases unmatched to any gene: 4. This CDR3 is CASSLRGEGDTQYF. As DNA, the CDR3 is TGTGCCAGCAGCTTACGAGGGGAGGGAGATACGCAGTATTTT.

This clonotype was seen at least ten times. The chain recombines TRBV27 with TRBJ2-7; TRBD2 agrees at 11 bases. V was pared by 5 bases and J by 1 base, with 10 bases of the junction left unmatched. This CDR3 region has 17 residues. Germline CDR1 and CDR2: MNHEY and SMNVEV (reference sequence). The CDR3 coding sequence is TGTGCCAGCAGTGGCTTTGCTAGCGGGAGGAGTTCCTACGAGCAGTACTTC. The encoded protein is CASSGFASGRSSYEQYF.

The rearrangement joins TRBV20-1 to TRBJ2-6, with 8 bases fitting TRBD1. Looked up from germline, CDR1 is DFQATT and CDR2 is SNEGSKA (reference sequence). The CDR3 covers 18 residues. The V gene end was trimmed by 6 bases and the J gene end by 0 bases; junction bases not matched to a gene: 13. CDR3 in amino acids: CSAIPDRGRSSGANVLTF. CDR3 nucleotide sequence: TGCAGTGCCATTCCAGACAGGGGCCGAAGCTCTGGGGCCAACGTCCTGACTTTC.